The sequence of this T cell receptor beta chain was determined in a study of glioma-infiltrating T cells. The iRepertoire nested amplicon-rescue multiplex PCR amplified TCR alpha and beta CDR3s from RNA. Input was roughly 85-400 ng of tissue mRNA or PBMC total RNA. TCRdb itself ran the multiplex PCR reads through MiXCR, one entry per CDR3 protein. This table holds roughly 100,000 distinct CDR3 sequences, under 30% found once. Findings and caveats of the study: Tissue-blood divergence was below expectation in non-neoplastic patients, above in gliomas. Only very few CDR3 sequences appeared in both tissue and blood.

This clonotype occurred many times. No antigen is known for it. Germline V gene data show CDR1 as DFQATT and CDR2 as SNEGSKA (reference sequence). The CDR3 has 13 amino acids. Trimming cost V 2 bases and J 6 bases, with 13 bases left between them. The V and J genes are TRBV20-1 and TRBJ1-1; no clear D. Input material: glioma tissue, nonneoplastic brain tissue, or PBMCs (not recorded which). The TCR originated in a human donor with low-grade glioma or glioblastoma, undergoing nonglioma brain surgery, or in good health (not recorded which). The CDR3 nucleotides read TGCAGTGCTAGACGTGGTGGAATGTCTGAAGCTTTCTTT. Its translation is CSARRGGMSEAFF.